The 5 T cell receptor beta chains reported below all come from one sample, sequenced in a study of T cell responses to AZD1222 COVID-19 vaccine. Data came from immunoSEQ multiplex PCR; TCRdb stores just in-frame clones and leaves some out. The sample carries about 140,000 clones, more than 80% recorded once. The starting material was peripheral blood, obtained on day 0 of AZD1222 vaccination. The receptors here all came from an adult in good health.

The rearrangement links TRBV6-6 to TRBJ1-2, with D perhaps TRBD1 (5 bases). V lost 2 bases to trimming and J lost 6 bases, with 19 bases between them. From germline, CDR1 is MNHNY and CDR2 SVGAGI (reference sequence). The CDR3 is 16 residues long. This chain's CDR3 is CASSYDGGAVSNGYTF. For the CDR3, the DNA is TGTGCCAGCAGTTACGACGGGGGTGCGGTTTCCAATGGCTACACCTTC.

The rearrangement joins TRBV19 to TRBJ2-3; 10 nucleotides match TRBD1. The CDR3 is made up of 17 amino acids. Trimming took 7 bases from V and 4 from J; bases not matched to a gene: 14. The germline gives CDR1 LNHDA, CDR2 SQIVND (reference sequence). This CDR3 reads CASKMHRQGAYSDTQYF. DNA for the CDR3: TGTGCCAGTAAGATGCACCGACAGGGGGCATACTCAGATACGCAGTATTTT. The variable domain in full, with the rest retrieved from reference TRBV19 and TRBJ2-3, is DGGITQSPKYLFRKEGQNVTLSCEQNLNHDAMYWYRQDPGQGLRLIYYSQIVNDFQKGDIAEGYSVSREKKESFPLTVTSAQKNPTAFYLCASKMHRQGAYSDTQYFGPGTRLTVL.

As DNA, the CDR3 is TGTGCCAGCAGCGTAGCCCTCCTTACAGGACTCAATGGCTACACCTTC. Its translation: CASSVALLTGLNGYTF. The chain employs TRBV9 and TRBJ1-2, with D perhaps TRBD1 (5 bases). The length of the CDR3 is 16 residues. The V end was cut by 0 bases, the J end by 6 bases, with 18 bases between. The V gene's germline CDR1 is SGDLS and CDR2 YYNGEE.

The chain uses TRBV7-8 and TRBJ2-2; D gene unclear. V was trimmed by 5 bases and J by 0 bases, leaving 10 bases between them. CDR3 length: 15 amino acids. Germline lookup yields CDR1 SGHVS and CDR2 FQNEAQ. The CDR3 reads CASSGRIANTGELFF. The CDR3 region has the DNA TGTGCCAGCAGCGGCCGAATAGCGAACACCGGGGAGCTGTTTTTT.

As DNA, the CDR3 is TGTGCCAGTAGTCCCACTAGTAGCACAGATACGCAGTATTTT. Translated: CASSPTSSTDTQYF. The chain links TRBV19 to TRBJ2-3; D is possibly TRBD2 (5 bases). The CDR3 is 14 amino acids. V lost 5 bases and J lost 0, with 9 bases in between. CDR1 and CDR2 (germline): LNHDA, SQIVND (reference sequence).